The T cell receptor beta chain described here comes from a study of STAT3 mutations in large granular lymphocyte leukemia. Study-wide context: Immunosuppressive therapy was given to more than half of T-LGLL patients. Findings of the study overall: Some patients had dominant TCR clones larger than their STAT3 mutant burden. At least one immunodominant TCR beta clonotype appeared in every T-cell large granular lymphocyte leukemia patient. Some patients had persisting codominant clonotypes that could mask small clones. In about 30% of the 18 patients, new TCR clonotypes emerged after therapy.

Clones were read by immunoSEQ multiplex PCR, and TCRdb kept only the in-frame ones, dropping some. This sample has 3,500 to 4,500 clones, with 55% found just once. CDR1 and CDR2 (germline): GTSNPN, SVGIG (reference sequence). This CDR3 has 16 residues. Deletions cut 6 bases from V and 10 bases from J, with 27 bases between. Points on this clone: Its target is unknown.

The sample consisted of peripheral blood mononuclear cells. The chain carries TRBV30 and TRBJ1-4; D gene ambiguous. The TCR originated in a male patient in his fifties with T-cell large granular lymphocyte leukemia. Some clones in this sample may be carry-over from other donors' samples. In DNA, the CDR3 is TGTGCCTGCTCTGGAGGTGGTCGGGGTGGATTTCTAAAACTGTTTTTT. Translating gives CACSGGGRGGFLKLFF.